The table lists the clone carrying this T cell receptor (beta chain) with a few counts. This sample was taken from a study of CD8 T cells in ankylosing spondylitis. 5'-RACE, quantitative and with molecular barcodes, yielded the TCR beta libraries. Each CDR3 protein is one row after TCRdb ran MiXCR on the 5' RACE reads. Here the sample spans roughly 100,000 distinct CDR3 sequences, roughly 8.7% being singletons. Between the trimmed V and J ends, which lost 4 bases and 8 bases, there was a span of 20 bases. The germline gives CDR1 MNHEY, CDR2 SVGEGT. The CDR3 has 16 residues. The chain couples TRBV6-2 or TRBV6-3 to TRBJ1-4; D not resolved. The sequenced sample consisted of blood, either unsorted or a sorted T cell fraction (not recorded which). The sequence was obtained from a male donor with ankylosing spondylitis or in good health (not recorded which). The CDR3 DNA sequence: TGTGCCAGCAGTTCCTACTCGTTCGGACGAAAGGAAAAACTGTTTTTT. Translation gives CASSSYSFGRKEKLFF.